This entry features one T cell receptor beta chain sequence. The J segment lost 7 bases and the V segment lost 5 bases, leaving 16 bases of the junction unmatched. Per the germline V gene, CDR1 is MNHEY and CDR2 is SMNVEV (reference sequence). The CDR3 is 16 amino acids. This entry is derived from a study of T cell changes during pregnancy in multiple sclerosis. Here immunoSEQ multiplex PCR was the method, and the copy in TCRdb shows in-frame clones only, minus some. This sample has more than 85,000 clones, with 94% found just once. The TCR comes from a female donor in good health, enrolled as a control in a pregnancy study. Specimen: peripheral blood, collected after pregnancy. The chain couples TRBV27 to TRBJ1-2; 7 positions agree with TRBD1. The CDR3 is CASSVATGRGWGGYTF. The DNA of the CDR3 is TGTGCCAGCAGTGTTGCGACAGGGCGCGGGTGGGGTGGCTACACCTTC.